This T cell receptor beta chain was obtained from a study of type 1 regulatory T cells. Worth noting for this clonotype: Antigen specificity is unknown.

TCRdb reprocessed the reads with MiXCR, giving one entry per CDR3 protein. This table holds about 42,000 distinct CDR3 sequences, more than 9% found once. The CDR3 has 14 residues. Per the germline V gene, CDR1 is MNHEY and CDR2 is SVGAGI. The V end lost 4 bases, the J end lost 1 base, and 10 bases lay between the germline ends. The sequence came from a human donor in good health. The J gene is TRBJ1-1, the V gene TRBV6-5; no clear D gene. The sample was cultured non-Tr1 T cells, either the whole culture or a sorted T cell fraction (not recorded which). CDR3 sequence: CASSLTASNTEAFF. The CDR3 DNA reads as TGTGCCAGCAGTTTAACAGCCTCGAACACTGAAGCTTTCTTT.